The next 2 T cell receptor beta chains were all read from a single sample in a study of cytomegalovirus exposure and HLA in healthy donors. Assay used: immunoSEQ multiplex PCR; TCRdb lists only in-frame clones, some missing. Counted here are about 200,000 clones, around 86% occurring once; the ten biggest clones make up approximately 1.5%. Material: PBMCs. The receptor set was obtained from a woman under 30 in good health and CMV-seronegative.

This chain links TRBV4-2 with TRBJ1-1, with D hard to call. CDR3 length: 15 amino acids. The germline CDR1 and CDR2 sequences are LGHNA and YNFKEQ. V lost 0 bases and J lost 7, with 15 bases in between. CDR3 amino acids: CASSQEFRGADEAFF. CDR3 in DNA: TGTGCCAGCAGCCAAGAATTCCGGGGTGCGGATGAAGCTTTCTTT.

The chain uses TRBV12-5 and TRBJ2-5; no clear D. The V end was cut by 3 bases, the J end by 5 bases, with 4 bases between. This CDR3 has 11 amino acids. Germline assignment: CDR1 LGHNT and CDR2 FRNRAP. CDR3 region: CASGFEETQYF. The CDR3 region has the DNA TGTGCTAGTGGTTTTGAGGAGACCCAGTACTTC.